What follows are 26 T cell receptor beta chains derived from one specimen sequenced in a study of shared clonotypes between healthy human individuals. The repertoire was sequenced with immunoSEQ multiplex PCR; TCRdb's copy has only in-frame clones and lacks some. This repertoire shows some 490,000 clones, almost 80% found once; its top ten account for 12%. Sequencing input: PBMCs. The receptor source for this set is a middle-aged woman in good health. Some clones in this sample may be carry-over from other donors' samples.

J is TRBJ1-1 and V is TRBV7-2; possible D gene TRBD1, 6 bases. The CDR3 totals 16 residues. V was cut by 5 bases and J by 4 bases, with 20 bases left in between. Per the germline V gene, CDR1 is SGHTA and CDR2 is FQGNSA. In DNA, the CDR3 is TGTGCCAGCAGCAAGGGGGGACTCCGTCTTGTCACTGAAGCTTTCTTT. This codes for CASSKGGLRLVTEAFF.

The rearrangement joins TRBV11-2 to TRBJ2-1, with 9 bases identical to TRBD2. Germline V gene data show CDR1 as SGHAT and CDR2 as FQNNGV. CDR3 length equals 16 residues. The ends lost 8 bases at V and 3 bases at J; junction bases unmatched: 11. The CDR3 sequence is CASWRTGTSIYNEQFF. CDR3 DNA: TGTGCCAGCTGGAGAACCGGGACTAGCATCTACAATGAGCAGTTCTTC.

The rearrangement uses TRBV11-2 and TRBJ1-1; D is unclear. This CDR3 region has 14 residues. Per germline, CDR1 SGHAT and CDR2 FQNNGV. Trimming took 5 bases from V and 4 from J, leaving 14 bases between them. The CDR3 DNA follows: TGTGCCAGCAGCCGTAGACGGACTGTCACTGAAGCTTTCTTT. Its protein product is CASSRRRTVTEAFF.

The rearrangement uses TRBV6-5 and TRBJ2-7, with 7 bases aligning to TRBD2. Germline assignment: CDR1 MNHEY and CDR2 SVGAGI. V dropped 2 bases and J dropped 4; count of bases not matched to a gene: 5. The CDR3 consists of 14 residues. The CDR3 is CASSYREGGYEQYF. The CDR3 DNA sequence: TGTGCCAGCAGTTACAGGGAGGGAGGGTACGAGCAGTACTTC.

This clone is a singleton in its sample. The J gene is TRBJ2-7, the V gene TRBV6-1; a weak D match, TRBD2 (7 bases). This CDR3 contains 14 residues. Looked up from germline, CDR1 is MNHNS and CDR2 is SASEGT. V lost 4 bases to trimming and J lost 3 bases, with 13 bases between them. The CDR3 coding sequence is TGTGCCAGCAGTGGACAGGCGGGAGACTACGAGCAGTACTTC. The encoded protein is CASSGQAGDYEQYF.

This clone is a singleton in its sample. The chain carries TRBV6-6 and TRBJ2-2; D is possibly TRBD1 (5 bases). From germline, CDR1 is MNHNY and CDR2 SVGAGI (reference sequence). V lost 1 base to trimming and J lost 5 bases, with 11 bases between them. The CDR3 consists of 15 residues. The CDR3 DNA follows: TGTGCCAGCAGTTACTGGAGCAGGGTAACCGGGGAGCTGTTTTTT. It specifies CASSYWSRVTGELFF.

The rearrangement uses TRBV7-2 and TRBJ2-2; D is possibly TRBD1 or TRBD2 (5 bases each). Trimming removed 0 bases at V and 4 bases at J, with 9 bases between. The CDR3 spans 15 residues. Germline CDR1 and CDR2: SGHTA and FQGNSA. This chain's CDR3 is CASSLAGPGTGELFF. The CDR3 DNA is TGTGCCAGCAGCTTAGCGGGACCGGGCACCGGGGAGCTGTTTTTT.

This chain links TRBV6-1 with TRBJ2-7, with D perhaps TRBD1 (5 bases). The germline V and J ends were trimmed by 4 bases and 5 bases, with 12 bases remaining between them. Germline CDR1 and CDR2: MNHNS and SASEGT. The CDR3 totals 13 residues. The CDR3 loop reads CASSGRGGHEQYF. CDR3 nucleotide sequence: TGTGCCAGCAGTGGTAGGGGTGGGCACGAGCAGTACTTC.

The chain joins TRBV5-1 to TRBJ2-5; 7 nucleotides match TRBD2. Germline values: CDR1 SGHRS, CDR2 YFSETQ. The CDR3 totals 15 residues. The ends lost 4 bases at V and 4 bases at J; junction bases unmatched: 10. The CDR3 DNA is TGCGCCAGCAGCGGCCCCCGTCCGGGGGGAGAGACCCAGTACTTC. The encoded protein is CASSGPRPGGETQYF. The whole variable domain, remainder taken from reference TRBV5-1 and TRBJ2-5, is KAGVTQTPRYLIKTRGQQVTLSCSPISGHRSVSWYQQTPGQGLQFLFEYFSETQRNKGNFPGRFSGRQFSNSRSEMNVSTLELGDSALYLCASSGPRPGGETQYFGPGTRLLVL.

The chain links TRBV6-5 to TRBJ2-7; unclear D gene. Per the germline V gene, CDR1 is MNHEY and CDR2 is SVGAGI. Trimming removed 8 bases from V and 5 bases from J, with 13 bases in between. The CDR3 runs to 12 residues. In DNA, the CDR3 is TGTGCCAGCCGAAGTGGTGCCAACGAGCAGTACTTC. This sequence encodes CASRSGANEQYF.

The chain recombines TRBV5-1 with TRBJ1-2; D perhaps matches TRBD1 (5 bases). In germline, CDR1 is SGHRS, CDR2 YFSETQ. The CDR3 loop spans 15 amino acids. V shed 3 bases and J shed 8 bases, with 20 bases lying between them. This CDR3 is CASSSTGDGTSGYTF. CDR3 coding DNA: TGCGCCAGCAGCTCTACCGGAGACGGGACCTCGGGCTACACCTTC. The full variable domain, its missing parts supplied by reference TRBV5-1 and TRBJ1-2, is KAGVTQTPRYLIKTRGQQVTLSCSPISGHRSVSWYQQTPGQGLQFLFEYFSETQRNKGNFPGRFSGRQFSNSRSEMNVSTLELGDSALYLCASSSTGDGTSGYTFGSGTRLTVV.

The chain links TRBV19 to TRBJ2-3; tentative D call: TRBD2 (6 bases). Germline values: CDR1 LNHDA, CDR2 SQIVND (reference sequence). The CDR3 sequence is 17 residues long. The V end was cut by 7 bases, the J end by 4 bases, with 24 bases between. CDR3 sequence: CASTTSSGTPRPDTQYF. CDR3 coding DNA: TGTGCCAGTACCACTTCTTCCGGGACTCCCAGGCCAGATACGCAGTATTTT.

The chain recombines TRBV30 with TRBJ2-7; a possible D gene is TRBD1 (6 bases). The CDR3 extends over 13 amino acids. Germline-derived CDR1 and CDR2 are GTSNPN and SVGIG (reference sequence). Trimming removed 4 bases at V and 7 bases at J, with 17 bases between. The CDR3 region is CAWTTGTTREQYF. The CDR3 DNA follows: TGTGCCTGGACCACAGGGACCACTCGGGAGCAGTACTTC.

The chain recombines TRBV27 with TRBJ2-7; D is tentatively TRBD1 or TRBD2 (5 bases each). V lost 3 bases and J lost 5, with 17 bases in between. This CDR3 region has 15 residues. Germline loops: CDR1 MNHEY, CDR2 SMNVEV (reference sequence). CDR3 coding DNA: TGTGCCAGCAGTTTCACTTACGGGGCTGGACACGAGCAGTACTTC. Translated, it gives CASSFTYGAGHEQYF.

The chain is built from TRBV4-1 and TRBJ2-7; D may match TRBD1 or TRBD2 (7 bases each). Trimming took 8 bases from V and 6 from J, leaving 26 bases between them. CDR1 and CDR2 from the germline V gene are MGHRA and YSYEKL. The CDR3 totals 16 residues. Here the CDR3 reads CASSPGGASRTFEQYF. In DNA form, the CDR3 reads TGCGCCAGCTCTCCAGGGGGGGCTAGCCGGACCTTCGAGCAGTACTTC.

The gene calls are TRBV7-2 and TRBJ2-7; D is uncertain. Germline values: CDR1 SGHTA, CDR2 FQGNSA. The V gene lost 5 bases and the J gene lost 4 bases, with 18 bases spanning the gap. The CDR3 is 15 residues long. The CDR3 region has the DNA TGTGCCAGCAGCCTTGCAGGTAACCCCCCGTACGAGCAGTACTTC. It yields the protein CASSLAGNPPYEQYF.

V usage is TRBV2 and J usage is TRBJ2-5, with 14 nucleotides matching TRBD2. V trimming: 5 bases; J trimming: 3 bases; junction bases outside the gene matches: 11. Germline CDR1 and CDR2: SNHLY and FYNNEI. CDR3 length equals 18 residues. The CDR3 here is CASSSGLAGGPGKETQYF. DNA for the CDR3: TGTGCCAGCAGTTCCGGACTAGCGGGAGGCCCAGGAAAAGAGACCCAGTACTTC.

The chain uses TRBV6-1 and TRBJ1-5; no definite D call. The CDR3 contains 14 residues. The V end was cut by 0 bases, the J end by 7 bases, with 10 bases between. Germline CDR1 reads MNHNS; CDR2 reads SASEGT. CDR3 sequence (DNA): TGTGCCAGCAGTGAAGCGAGCCGGAAACAGCCCCAGCATTTT. This sequence encodes CASSEASRKQPQHF.

For the CDR3, the DNA is TGTGCTAGTGGTTTGGGGCTACTGGGGCCTTCGGAGACCCAGTACTTC. It encodes CASGLGLLGPSETQYF. The V call is TRBV12-5, the J call TRBJ2-5, with D possibly matching TRBD1 (5 bases). Per the germline V gene, CDR1 is LGHNT and CDR2 is FRNRAP. V was shortened by 1 base and J by 5 bases, with 17 bases between the two germline ends. The CDR3 covers 16 residues.

The chain is built from TRBV6-1 and TRBJ1-5; D is uncertain. V was trimmed by 6 bases and J by 5 bases, leaving 14 bases between them. Germline CDR1 and CDR2: MNHNS and SASEGT. The CDR3 covers 14 residues. This chain's CDR3 is CASSPSSGDQPQHF. In DNA, the CDR3 is TGTGCCAGCAGCCCCTCAAGTGGGGATCAGCCCCAGCATTTT.

This clone was seen a few times. The genes are TRBV5-1 and TRBJ2-2, with 9 positions matching TRBD1. The ends lost 3 bases at V and 2 bases at J; junction bases unmatched: 5. The germline V gene has CDR1 SGHRS and CDR2 YFSETQ. The CDR3 is made up of 16 amino acids. The CDR3 is CASSSQGARNTGELFF. DNA for the CDR3: TGCGCCAGCAGCTCACAGGGGGCGCGTAACACCGGGGAGCTGTTTTTT.

The CDR3 DNA follows: TGTGCCAGCAGCTCGGAGGGCCGTTACAATGAGCAGTTCTTC. Protein: CASSSEGRYNEQFF. The chain carries TRBV11-3 and TRBJ2-1; possibly TRBD2 for D (6 bases). The ends were cut back, 4 bases at V and 4 bases at J, with 11 bases in the middle. In germline, CDR1 is SGHNT, CDR2 YENEEA. This CDR3 is built from 14 residues.

V is TRBV10-3 and J is TRBJ2-3; D gene ambiguous. V lost 0 bases to trimming and J lost 4 bases, with 5 bases between them. This CDR3 is 13 amino acids long. Looked up from germline, CDR1 is ENHRY and CDR2 is SYGVKD. CDR3 protein: CAISESQPDTQYF. The CDR3 DNA is TGTGCCATCAGTGAGTCCCAGCCAGATACGCAGTATTTT.

V and J are TRBV7-9 and TRBJ2-1; D uncertain. The V gene's germline CDR1 is SEHNR and CDR2 FQNEAQ (reference sequence). V lost 0 bases to trimming and J lost 7 bases, with 7 bases between them. This CDR3 spans 13 amino acids. The CDR3 bases are TGTGCCAGCAGCTTAGCTCTTTTTAATGAGCAGTTCTTC. It yields the protein CASSLALFNEQFF.

This clone is a singleton in its sample. Additional DNA sequences in this sample encode the identical CDR3. The chain joins TRBV28 to TRBJ1-1; D unclear. The germline CDR1 and CDR2 sequences are MDHEN and SYDVKM. The CDR3 is 13 amino acids. Trimming pared 3 bases from V and 2 bases from J, leaving 7 bases between. In DNA, the CDR3 is TGTGCCAGCAGTTTGGCAGCAAACACTGAAGCTTTCTTT. Amino acid sequence: CASSLAANTEAFF.

The CDR3 DNA reads TGTGCCAGCAGTTACATGACCGGGATACTGAACACTGAAGCTTTCTTT. This translates into CASSYMTGILNTEAFF. The chain links TRBV6-5 to TRBJ1-1; D gene ambiguous. V was pared by 2 bases and J by 0 bases, with 13 bases between. CDR3 length: 16 residues. CDR1 MNHEY and CDR2 SVGAGI come from the germline V gene.